This T cell receptor beta chain was retrieved from a study of T-cell reconstitution after alpha-beta-depleted transplantation in children. Unique molecular identifiers were built into the TCRbeta library. TCRdb fed the PCR reads into MiXCR, producing one record per CDR3 protein. The sample lists about 230,000 distinct CDR3 sequences, 7.5% to 10% occurring once. The sample holds many counts of this clonotype. The CDR3 length is 15 residues. V lost 3 bases and J lost 2, with 14 bases in between. The receptor comes from a human donor who donated a stem cell graft to a child with SCID. This chain links TRBV12-3 or TRBV12-4 with TRBJ2-7; D unclear. The source material was PBMCs from the stem cell graft donor, sampled from the stem cell graft. CDR3 sequence (DNA): TGTGCCAGCAGTTTCTCCGCGGTGGCGACCTACGAGCAGTACTTC. Translating it yields CASSFSAVATYEQYF.